Listed here is a single TCR beta chain. What it binds is unknown. Germline assignment: CDR1 SGDLS and CDR2 YYNGEE. This CDR3 is 14 amino acids long. Trimming at V came to 0 bases and at J to 3 bases, leaving 3 bases not matched to a gene. These data are taken from a study of T cell responses to AZD1222 COVID-19 vaccine. Broader study findings: A reported finding is that nearly half of spike-specific TCRs target unmutated variant regions. Baseline seropositivity characterized only six or seven AZD1222 recipients. The donor cohort was predominantly white British with a female majority, and clonal diversity may have been underestimated.

The method was immunoSEQ multiplex PCR; TCRdb's version includes in-frame clones alone and lacks a portion of them. Among 140,000 to 150,000 clones, approximately 90% were seen once, and the ten largest hold 1.5% to 2%. This clonotype was sampled from an adult in good health. The rearrangement joins TRBV9 to TRBJ2-7, with 7 bases that match TRBD1. Sample: peripheral blood, taken on day 0 of AZD1222 vaccination. CDR3 coding DNA: TGTGCCAGCAGCGTAGGTCCAGGGGGCTACGAGCAGTACTTC. Translating it yields CASSVGPGGYEQYF.